The clone carrying this TCR beta chain was recorded many times. Its antigen is currently unknown. Germline lookup yields CDR1 SGHTA and CDR2 FQGNSA. Trimming pared 5 bases from V and 4 bases from J, leaving 14 bases between. CDR3 length equals 14 residues. This specimen comes from a study of CD8 T cells in ankylosing spondylitis. Whole-study results and caveats: Those disease-linked clones were CD8+; they were also relatively rare in peripheral blood. As reported, disease-linked clones showed significant enrichment in matched ankylosing spondylitis synovial fluid. Seemingly distinctive of ankylosing spondylitis blood was a TCR beta motif formed by eight highly homologous variants.

TCRdb recomputed calls from the 5' RACE reads with MiXCR, one row per CDR3 protein. Of about 510,000 distinct CDR3 sequences listed, roughly 5% are singletons. This sequence was found in a male donor with ankylosing spondylitis. The sequencing input was blood, either unsorted or a sorted T cell fraction (not recorded which). This chain joins TRBV7-2 and TRBJ1-2, with D unresolved. The CDR3 reads CASSALGERYGYTF. The CDR3 DNA reads as TGTGCCAGCAGCGCCCTTGGAGAGCGCTATGGCTACACCTTC.